This TCR beta chain was profiled in a study of CD8+ T cells in alopecia areata. Isolated RNA was reverse transcribed into cDNA used as the sequencing template. Method: immunoSEQ multiplex PCR; TCRdb's copy keeps in-frame clones and lacks some. This sample yields 170,000 or so clones, of which about 60% are seen a single time; roughly 12% belongs to the top ten. Germline V gives CDR1 LNHNV, CDR2 YYDKDF (reference sequence). This CDR3 contains 11 residues. The table lists this clone with a few counts. The junction departs from the called germline gene at one end, perhaps through a read error. Treatment denoted: oral pan-JAK inhibitor, 5-10 mg twice daily.

The chain recombines TRBV15 with TRBJ2-7; either TRBD1 or TRBD2 may supply D (5 bases each). This sample comprised CD8+ T cells sorted from blood, obtained at week 24, from a patient treated with tofacitinib. The sequence came from a human donor with alopecia areata. Here the CDR3 DNA reads TGTGCCACCAGCGGAGAGGGGGAGCAGTACTTC. Its translation is CATSGEGEQYF.